This TCR beta chain was found in a study of control samples from healthy donors and cancer patients (dated by TCRdb to 2020 to 2021). On this clone: Its specific antigen is unknown. Per-base qualities were not stored, and no clone one base away is much larger.

The CDR3, cysteine through phenylalanine, is 15 amino acids long. Only CDR3 DNA remains: 45 bases, in frame from the first base. Based on the germline V gene (reference sequence), the CDR1 and CDR2 sequences are SEHNR and FQNEAQ. V is cut by 2 bases and J by 1 base, and the space between the germline ends is 11 bases. Library preparation employed the immunoSEQ multiplex PCR assay. TCRdb stores this immuneACCESS table with in-frame sequences only. Part of the clones is absent; in the studies checked, under half of the shortfall reflects unresolved V genes, and no reason is known for the rest. This sample gives some 150,000 clones in total; over 90% of them show up just once. The top ten hold over 1% of the sample.

The sample comprised blood. This clonotype was obtained from a woman in her twenties or thirties in good health. The sequence joins TRBV7-9 to TRBJ1-2, and the D gene may be TRBD1, 6 bases matching. The CDR3 region has the sequence CASSLPLDSNYGYTF. The DNA sequence is TGTGCCAGCAGCTTACCCCTGGACAGTAACTATGGCTACACCTTC.